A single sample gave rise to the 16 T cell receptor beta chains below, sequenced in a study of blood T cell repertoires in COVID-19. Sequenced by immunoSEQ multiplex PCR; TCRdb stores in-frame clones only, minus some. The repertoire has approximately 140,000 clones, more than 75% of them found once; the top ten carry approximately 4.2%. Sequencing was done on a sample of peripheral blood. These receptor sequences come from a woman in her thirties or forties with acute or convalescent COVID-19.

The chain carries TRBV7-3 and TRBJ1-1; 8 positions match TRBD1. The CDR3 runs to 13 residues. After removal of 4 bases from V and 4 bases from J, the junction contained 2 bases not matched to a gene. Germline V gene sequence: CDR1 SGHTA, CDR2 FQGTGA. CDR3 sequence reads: CASSSQGATEAFF. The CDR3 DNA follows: TGTGCCAGCAGCTCCCAGGGGGCCACTGAAGCTTTCTTT. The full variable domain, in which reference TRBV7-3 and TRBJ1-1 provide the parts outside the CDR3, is GAGVSQTPSNKVTEKGKYVELRCDPISGHTALYWYRQSLGQGPEFLIYFQGTGAADDSGLPNDRFFAVRPEGSVSTLKIQRTERGDSAVYLCASSSQGATEAFFGQGTRLTVV.

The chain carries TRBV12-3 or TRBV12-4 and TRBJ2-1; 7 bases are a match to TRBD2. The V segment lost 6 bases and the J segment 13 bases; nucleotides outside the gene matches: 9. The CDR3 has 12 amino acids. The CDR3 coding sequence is TGTGCCAGCAGCCCAATCGGACTAGACCAGTTCTTC. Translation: CASSPIGLDQFF.

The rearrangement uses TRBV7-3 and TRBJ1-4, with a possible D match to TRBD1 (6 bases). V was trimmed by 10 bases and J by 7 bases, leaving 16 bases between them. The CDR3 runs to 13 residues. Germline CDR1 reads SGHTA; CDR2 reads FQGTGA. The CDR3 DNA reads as TGTGCCACCTCTACAGGGTTGCGTGAAAAACTGTTTTTT. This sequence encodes CATSTGLREKLFF.

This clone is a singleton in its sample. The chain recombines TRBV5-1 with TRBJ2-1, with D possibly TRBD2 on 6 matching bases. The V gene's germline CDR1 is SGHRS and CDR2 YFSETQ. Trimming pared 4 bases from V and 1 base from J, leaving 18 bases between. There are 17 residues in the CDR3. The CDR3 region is CASSPPSGGGSYNEQFF. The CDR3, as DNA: TGCGCCAGCAGCCCACCCTCCGGTGGGGGGTCCTACAATGAGCAGTTCTTC.

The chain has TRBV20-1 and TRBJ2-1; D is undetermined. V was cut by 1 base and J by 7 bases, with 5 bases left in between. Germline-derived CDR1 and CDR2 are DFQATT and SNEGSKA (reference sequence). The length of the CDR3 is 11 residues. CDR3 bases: TGCAGTGCTAGAGTCGTAAATGAGCAGTTCTTC. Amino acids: CSARVVNEQFF.

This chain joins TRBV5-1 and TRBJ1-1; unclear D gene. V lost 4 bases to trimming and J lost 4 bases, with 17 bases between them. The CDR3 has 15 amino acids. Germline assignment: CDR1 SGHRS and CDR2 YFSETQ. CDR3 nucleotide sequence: TGCGCCAGCAGCCCTCCCGCGGGGAGGGCCACTGAAGCTTTCTTT. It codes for CASSPPAGRATEAFF.

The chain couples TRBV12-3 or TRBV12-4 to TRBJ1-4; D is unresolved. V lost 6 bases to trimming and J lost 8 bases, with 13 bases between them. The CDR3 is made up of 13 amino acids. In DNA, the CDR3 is TGTGCCAGCAGCCTCTACGGGGAGGAAAAACTGTTTTTT. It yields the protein CASSLYGEEKLFF.

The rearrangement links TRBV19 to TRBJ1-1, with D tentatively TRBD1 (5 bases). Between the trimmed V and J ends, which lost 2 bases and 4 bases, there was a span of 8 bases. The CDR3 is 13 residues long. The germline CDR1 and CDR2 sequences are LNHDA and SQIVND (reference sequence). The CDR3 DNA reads TGTGCCAGTAGTATACAGGGCCCCACTGAAGCTTTCTTT. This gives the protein CASSIQGPTEAFF.

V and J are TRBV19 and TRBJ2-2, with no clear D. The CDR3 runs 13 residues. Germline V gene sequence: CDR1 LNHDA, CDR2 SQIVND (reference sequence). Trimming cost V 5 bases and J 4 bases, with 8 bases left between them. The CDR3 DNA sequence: TGTGCCAGTAGTTTGGAGACCACCGGGGAGCTGTTTTTT. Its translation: CASSLETTGELFF.

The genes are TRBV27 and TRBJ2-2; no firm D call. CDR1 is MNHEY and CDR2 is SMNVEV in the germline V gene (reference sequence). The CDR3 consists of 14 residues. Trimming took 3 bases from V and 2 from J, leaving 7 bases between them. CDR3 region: CASSFGTNTGELFF. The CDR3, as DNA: TGTGCCAGCAGTTTTGGTACTAACACCGGGGAGCTGTTTTTT.

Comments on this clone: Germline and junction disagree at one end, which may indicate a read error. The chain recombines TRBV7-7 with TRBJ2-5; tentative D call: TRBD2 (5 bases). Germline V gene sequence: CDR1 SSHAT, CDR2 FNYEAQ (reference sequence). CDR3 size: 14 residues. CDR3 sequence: CASSLDYQQETQYF. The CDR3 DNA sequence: TGTGCTAGCAGCTTAGACTATCAGCAAGAGACCCAGTACTTC.

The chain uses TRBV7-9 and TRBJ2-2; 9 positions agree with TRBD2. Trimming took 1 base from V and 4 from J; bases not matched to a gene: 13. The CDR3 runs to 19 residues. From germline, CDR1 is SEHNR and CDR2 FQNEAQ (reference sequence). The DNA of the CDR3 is TGTGCCAGCAGCTTAGATCTGCCGCGGGGGGGCCTTGGCACCGGGGAGCTGTTTTTT. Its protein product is CASSLDLPRGGLGTGELFF.

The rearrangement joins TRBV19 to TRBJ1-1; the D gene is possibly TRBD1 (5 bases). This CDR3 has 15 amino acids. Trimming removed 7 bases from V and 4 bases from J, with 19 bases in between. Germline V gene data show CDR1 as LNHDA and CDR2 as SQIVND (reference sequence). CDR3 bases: TGTGCCAGTACCCTTCGCCCAGGGATGACCACTGAAGCTTTCTTT. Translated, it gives CASTLRPGMTTEAFF.

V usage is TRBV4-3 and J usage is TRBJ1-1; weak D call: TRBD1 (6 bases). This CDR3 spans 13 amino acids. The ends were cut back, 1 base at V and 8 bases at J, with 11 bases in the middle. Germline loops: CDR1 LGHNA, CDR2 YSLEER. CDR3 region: CASSQVAGEEAFF. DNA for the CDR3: TGCGCCAGCAGCCAAGTGGCAGGGGAAGAAGCTTTCTTT.

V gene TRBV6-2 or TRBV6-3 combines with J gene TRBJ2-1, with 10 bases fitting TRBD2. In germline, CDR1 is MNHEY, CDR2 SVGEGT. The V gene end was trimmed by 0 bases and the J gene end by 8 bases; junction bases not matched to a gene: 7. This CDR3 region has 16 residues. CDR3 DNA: TGTGCCAGCAGTTACTCGATTCAGCGGGGGGGATATGAGCAGTTCTTC. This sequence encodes CASSYSIQRGGYEQFF.

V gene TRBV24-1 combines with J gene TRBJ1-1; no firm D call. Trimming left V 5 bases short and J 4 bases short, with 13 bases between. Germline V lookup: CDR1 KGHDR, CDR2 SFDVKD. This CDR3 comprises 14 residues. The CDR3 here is CATSAGSPLTEAFF. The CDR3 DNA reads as TGTGCCACCAGTGCAGGCAGCCCTCTCACTGAAGCTTTCTTT.